The entry that follows covers one TCR beta chain sequence. This record belongs to a study of CD8 T cells in Susac syndrome. The CDR3 length is 10 residues. Trimming stripped 11 bases from V and 8 bases from J, with 12 bases between. The germline V gene encodes CDR1 SGHVS and CDR2 FQNEAQ. Reverse transcription of about 0.5 to 1 ug RNA was carried out with random hexamers. TCRdb ran MiXCR on the immunoSEQ multiplex PCR reads and lists one entry per CDR3 protein. Found here are fewer than 80,000 distinct CDR3 sequences, 95% of them singletons; the top ten hold roughly 0.24%. This chain links TRBV7-8 with TRBJ1-1; D uncertain. This TCR came from a human donor in good health. The material sequenced was CD8+ T cells from PBMCs. CDR3 nucleotides: TGTGCCTCCGGAGACGGAGAAGCTTTCTTT. Its translation is CASGDGEAFF.